Shown below are 21 T cell receptor beta chains from a single sample sequenced in a study of breast tumors, draining lymph nodes, adjacent tissues. TCRdb re-called the multiplex PCR reads through MiXCR, storing one row per CDR3 protein. The sample includes fewer than 85,000 distinct CDR3 sequences, about 20% of them seen just once. Breast cancer patients provided tissue from their axillary draining lymph nodes. Sequences were obtained from axillary lymph node tissue. These receptors came from a female donor with breast cancer. Some clones in this sample may be carry-over from other donors' samples.

The sample holds many counts of this clonotype. This chain joins TRBV7-3 and TRBJ2-3, with D possibly TRBD1 on 5 matching bases. Germline CDR1 SGHTA, CDR2 FQGTGA. Trimming pared 3 bases from V and 4 bases from J, leaving 8 bases between. The CDR3 contains 13 residues. CDR3: CASSFTGPDTQYF. In DNA, the CDR3 is TGTGCCAGCAGCTTTACAGGCCCAGATACGCAGTATTTT.

The table lists this clonotype with a count of one. The junction departs from germline at one end; a sequencing error may be responsible. V usage is TRBV20-1 and J usage is TRBJ2-2; 9 nucleotides line up with TRBD1. Germline V gene lookup returns CDR1 DFQATT and CDR2 SNEGSKA (reference sequence). The CDR3 is 19 residues long. The CDR3 DNA is TGCAGTGCTAGCCCCCGGGACAGGGTTGACTTCCCAAACACCGGGGAGCTGTTCTTT. Translating gives CSASPRDRVDFPNTGELFF.

This clonotype was counted many times. V is TRBV12-3 or TRBV12-4 and J is TRBJ2-7; the match to TRBD2 covers 9 bases. With 7 bases clipped from V and 2 bases from J, the junction kept 6 bases outside the gene matches. The CDR3 spans 14 residues. The CDR3 sequence is CASNPSGIPYEQYF. In DNA, the CDR3 is TGTGCCAGCAATCCTAGCGGGATTCCCTACGAGCAGTACTTC.

With regard to this clonotype: One base away lies a much larger clone, so this may be a sequencing read error. The rearrangement uses TRBV20-1 and TRBJ2-7; the D is unclear. V was trimmed by 5 bases and J by 2 bases, leaving 16 bases between them. CDR3 length equals 14 residues. Germline CDR1 and CDR2: DFQATT and SNEGSKA (reference sequence). The CDR3 is CSALWEDGTYEQYF. CDR3 bases: TGCAGTGCTCTCTGGGAAGATGGAACCTACGAGCAGTACTTC.

This clonotype has a count of ten or more. V gene TRBV7-6 combines with J gene TRBJ2-3; 11 positions agree with TRBD2. Germline assignment: CDR1 SGHVS and CDR2 FNYEAQ. The CDR3 contains 16 residues. With V trimmed by 5 bases and J by 3 bases, 7 bases remained unmatched. The CDR3 spells CASSPVAGGGTDTQYF. The CDR3 nucleotides are TGTGCCAGCAGCCCAGTAGCGGGAGGGGGGACAGATACGCAGTATTTT.

This clonotype was observed at least ten times. V usage is TRBV11-3 and J usage is TRBJ2-5; 9 bases fit TRBD2. V lost 5 bases, J lost 2 bases, and 6 bases stayed unmatched. Germline values: CDR1 SGHNT, CDR2 YENEEA. The CDR3 runs 15 residues. The CDR3 reads CASSSQREEQETQYF. The CDR3 DNA sequence: TGTGCCAGCAGCAGTCAGCGGGAGGAACAAGAGACCCAGTACTTC.

As concerns this clonotype: This may be a read error: a much more frequent sequence differs by one nucleotide. The CDR3, as DNA: TGTGCCTGGAGTCCGGGGCCCCACGAGACCCAGTTCTTC. This sequence encodes CAWSPGPHETQFF. The chain combines TRBV30 with TRBJ2-1; the D gene could be TRBD1 or TRBD2 (5 bases each). CDR3 length equals 13 residues. Germline lookup yields CDR1 GTSNPN and CDR2 SVGIG (reference sequence). Trimming pared 2 bases from V and 13 bases from J, leaving 18 bases between.

The sample holds many counts of this clonotype. V gene TRBV6-5 combines with J gene TRBJ1-6; 7 bases map to TRBD1. This CDR3 contains 16 residues. J was trimmed by 10 bases and V by 0 bases; bases with no gene match: 9. CDR1 is MNHEY and CDR2 is SVGAGI in the germline V gene. CDR3 DNA sequence: TGTGCCAGCAGTTACTCCCCCGACAGGGAAAACTCACCCCTCCACTTT. Translating gives CASSYSPDRENSPLHF.

This clonotype showed up many times. V is TRBV24-1 and J is TRBJ2-7; D call uncertain. The CDR3 is 15 residues long. V was cut by 2 bases and J by 3 bases, with 13 bases left in between. Looked up from germline, CDR1 is KGHDR and CDR2 is SFDVKD. CDR3 coding DNA: TGTGCCACCAGTGATTCCGGCGGACGGAACTACGAGCAGTACTTC. Translated, it gives CATSDSGGRNYEQYF.

This clonotype was counted at least ten times. The V call is TRBV14, the J call TRBJ2-7, with 7 bases identical to TRBD2. V lost 1 base to trimming and J lost 0 bases; unmatched junction nucleotides: 3. The CDR3 sequence is 15 residues long. Germline V gene data show CDR1 as SGHDN and CDR2 as FVKESK. The CDR3 DNA reads TGTGCCAGCAGCCAAGTAGCGGGCTCCTCCTACGAGCAGTACTTC. It codes for CASSQVAGSSYEQYF. Full variable domain (missing parts from reference TRBV14 and TRBJ2-7): EAGVTQFPSHSVIEKGQTVTLRCDPISGHDNLYWYRRVMGKEIKFLLHFVKESKQDESGMPNNRFLAERTGGTYSTLKVQPAELEDSGVYFCASSQVAGSSYEQYFGPGTRLTVT.

This clonotype occurred many times. The chain uses TRBV5-6 and TRBJ1-2; 7 bases line up with TRBD1. Germline lookup yields CDR1 SGHDT and CDR2 YYEEEE. The J segment lost 2 bases and the V segment lost 0 bases, leaving 7 bases of the junction unmatched. The CDR3 is made up of 16 amino acids. The chain's CDR3 is CASSLGTTGRNYGYTF. CDR3 bases: TGTGCCAGCAGCTTGGGTACGACAGGGCGAAACTATGGCTACACCTTC.

This clonotype was counted ten times or more. The chain links TRBV2 to TRBJ1-2; the match to TRBD1 covers 8 bases. The CDR3 is 13 amino acids. CDR1 SNHLY and CDR2 FYNNEI come from the germline V gene. With V trimmed by 3 bases and J by 7 bases, 4 bases remained unmatched. The CDR3 loop reads CASSEQGAAGYTF. The CDR3 DNA sequence: TGTGCCAGCAGTGAGCAGGGGGCTGCTGGCTACACCTTC. The variable domain in full, completed from reference TRBV2 and TRBJ1-2, reads EPEVTQTPSHQVTQMGQEVILRCVPISNHLYFYWYRQILGQKVEFLVSFYNNEISEKSEIFDDQFSVERPDGSNFTLKIRSTKLEDSAMYFCASSEQGAAGYTFGSGTRLTVV.

The table lists this clonotype with many counts. The chain recombines TRBV7-9 with TRBJ2-3, with TRBD2 matching over 9 bases. Trimming cost V 4 bases and J 5 bases; bases outside gene matches: 7. CDR1 and CDR2 (germline): SEHNR, FQNEAQ (reference sequence). There are 15 residues in the CDR3. The CDR3 region is CASSYIAGVIDTQYF. The DNA of the CDR3 is TGTGCCAGCAGCTATATAGCGGGAGTAATAGATACGCAGTATTTT.

This clonotype was picked up many times. At one end the junction does not follow the germline gene, possibly because of a read error. This chain connects TRBV7-7 to TRBJ2-2; D not resolved. CDR1 and CDR2 from the germline V gene are SSHAT and FNYEAQ (reference sequence). This CDR3 comprises 12 residues. The CDR3 is CASSLRTGELFF. The DNA of the CDR3 is TGTGCTAGCAGCTTACGAACCGGGGAGCTGTTTTTT.

The V gene is TRBV15, the J gene TRBJ2-3; D unresolved. This CDR3 comprises 14 residues. V lost 1 base and J 6 bases, leaving 11 bases between the germline ends. Germline CDR1 reads LNHNV; CDR2 reads YYDKDF (reference sequence). CDR3 sequence (DNA): TGTGCCACCAGCAGAGTCCAAGGCCCTGATACGCAGTATTTT. Translating it yields CATSRVQGPDTQYF.

This clonotype was recorded a few times. J is TRBJ2-1 and V is TRBV6-2 or TRBV6-3; the match to TRBD2 covers 7 bases. Germline CDR1 reads MNHEY; CDR2 reads SVGEGT. The CDR3 extends over 17 amino acids. J lost 0 bases, V lost 5 bases, and 10 bases had no gene match. The CDR3: CASSKGRGRSSYNEQFF. The CDR3 coding sequence is TGTGCCAGCAGTAAAGGGAGGGGTAGGAGCTCCTACAATGAGCAGTTCTTC.

The J gene is TRBJ1-1, the V gene TRBV7-9; TRBD1 matches 10 bases. V dropped 5 bases and J dropped 6; count of bases not matched to a gene: 3. This CDR3 is built from 13 residues. Germline loops: CDR1 SEHNR, CDR2 FQNEAQ (reference sequence). The chain's CDR3 is CASSEGQGPEAFF. The CDR3 DNA is TGTGCCAGCAGCGAGGGACAGGGGCCTGAAGCTTTCTTT.

The rearrangement uses TRBV7-9 and TRBJ2-7; D may be TRBD1 (5 bases). Germline V CDR1 and CDR2: SEHNR, FQNEAQ (reference sequence). The germline V and J ends were trimmed by 5 bases and 1 base, with 18 bases remaining between them. This CDR3 contains 16 residues. CDR3 coding DNA: TGTGCCAGCAGCGGAGTTACGACCAGGGCGTCCTACGAGCAGTACTTC. Amino acid sequence: CASSGVTTRASYEQYF.

Ten or more counts support this clonotype. The chain carries TRBV4-1 and TRBJ2-7, with unresolved D. Per the germline V gene, CDR1 is MGHRA and CDR2 is YSYEKL. The CDR3 is made up of 17 amino acids. The V end lost 3 bases, the J end lost 0 bases, and 18 bases lay between the germline ends. Here the CDR3 reads CASSQANLGLSSYEQYF. CDR3 nucleotide sequence: TGCGCCAGCAGCCAGGCAAATTTGGGATTGAGCTCCTACGAGCAGTACTTC.

This clonotype appeared many times. This chain uses TRBV12-3 or TRBV12-4 with TRBJ2-7; weak D call: TRBD2 (5 bases). V gave up 6 bases and J gave up 3 bases, with 15 bases separating them. CDR3 size: 14 residues. This CDR3 is CASRLSGKDYEQYF. The CDR3 DNA reads as TGTGCCAGCAGGTTATCCGGGAAGGACTACGAGCAGTACTTC.

This clonotype was seen more than once but under ten times. The genes are TRBV14 and TRBJ1-2; D is unresolved. Germline-derived CDR1 and CDR2 are SGHDN and FVKESK. This CDR3 contains 13 residues. V was trimmed by 4 bases and J by 8 bases, leaving 14 bases between them. The DNA of the CDR3 is TGTGCCAGCAGCCGAAGGTCAGATGGAGGCTACACCTTC. Encoded protein: CASSRRSDGGYTF.